This TCR beta chain was sequenced for a study of blood T cell repertoires in COVID-19. Study-level background: Some COVID-19 samples were acute and others convalescent; all came from the United States, Italy and Spain. T cells, B-cell-depleted T cells, or PBMCs provided the cDNA or gDNA that served as material.

Participants' own reports of clinical history determined their cohort assignment. The germline gives CDR1 SNHLY, CDR2 FYNNEI. The CDR3 is 14 residues long. V dropped 5 bases and J dropped 5; count of bases not matched to a gene: 7. This clone was observed a single time. The method was immunoSEQ multiplex PCR; TCRdb's version includes in-frame clones alone and lacks a portion of them. The sample lists about 140,000 clones; approximately 85% were seen once. The chain combines TRBV2 with TRBJ2-7; 9 bases match TRBD2. This receptor was obtained from a woman aged 50 to 60 with acute COVID-19. Sequencing was performed on PBMCs or T cells enriched from blood (not recorded which). The CDR3 DNA sequence: TGTGCCAGCAGTAATAGCGGGAGTAAGAACGAGCAGTACTTC. This gives the protein CASSNSGSKNEQYF.